This is a list of T cell receptor beta chains from one sample in a study of shared clonotypes between healthy human individuals. Assay: immunoSEQ multiplex PCR; the TCRdb copy retains only in-frame clones and omits some. The table lists under 2.5 million clones, roughly 92% of them singletons. Sequenced sample: naive CD4+ T cells from PBMCs. The receptor set was obtained from a man aged 18 to 30 in good health. Some clones in this sample may be carry-over from other donors' samples. Both conserved end residues are part of each CDR3. The D gene is left open where the match is weak. Rows give clone size only sometimes, using once, few, many, or a class for an expanded clone.

j_call v_call d_call clone_size cdr3_nt cdr3_aa
TRBJ1-1 TRBV27 TRBD1 once TGTGCCAGCAGCTTTTACAGGGGGGACACTGAAGCTTTCTTT CASSFYRGDTEAFF
TRBJ1-1 TRBV4-1 - - TGCGCCAGCAGCCAAGCCGACGGGACACCTATCGCTGAAGCTTTCTTT CASSQADGTPIAEAFF
TRBJ2-5 TRBV7-9 - - TGTGCCAGCAGCTTTCGCGGTGAAGAGACCCAGTACTTC CASSFRGEETQYF
TRBJ2-7 TRBV11-2 - - TGTGCCAGCAGCCATTGGGATACCTACGAGCAGTACTTC CASSHWDTYEQYF
TRBJ2-4 TRBV6-6 TRBD2 - TGTGCCAGCAGTTACTCGCCTAGCGGGAGGGGGAACATTCAGTACTTC CASSYSPSGRGNIQYF
TRBJ1-5 TRBV28 TRBD1 - TGTGCCAGTGGATCAGTAGGACAGGGGAGCAATCAGCCCCAGCATTTT CASGSVGQGSNQPQHF
TRBJ2-7 TRBV19 - - TGTGCCAGTAGTATTACGGGGCATGCTCGGTACGAGCAGTACTTC CASSITGHARYEQYF
TRBJ1-1 TRBV9 TRBD1 - TGTGCCAGCAGCGTAGTAGAGGGGGCTTGGAGGACTGAAGCTTTCTTT CASSVVEGAWRTEAFF
TRBJ1-1 TRBV28 TRBD1 - TGTGCCAGCAGTTCTCAGGGGGCCTTACGGACTGAAGCTTTCTTT CASSSQGALRTEAFF
TRBJ2-5 TRBV11-3 - - TGTGCCAGCAGCGGGACACTTGAGACCCAGTACTTC CASSGTLETQYF
TRBJ2-7 TRBV28 - - TGTGCCAGCAGTTTACCTAGCCACTACGAGCAGTACTTC CASSLPSHYEQYF
TRBJ2-5 TRBV5-4 - - TGTGCCAGCAGCTTGGAGGCCGGGAGATCAGAGACCCAGTACTTC CASSLEAGRSETQYF
TRBJ2-7 TRBV7-2 - - TGTGCCAGCAGCGGACAACAGGGCGCCACCTACGAGCAGTACTTC CASSGQQGATYEQYF
TRBJ2-7 TRBV12-5 TRBD1 - TGTGCTAGTAAAGGGGCGGGACAGGGGAAACGCGAGCAGTACTTC CASKGAGQGKREQYF
TRBJ2-5 TRBV7-9 - - TGTGCCAGCAGCGAGCCGGGACTCAAAGAGACCCAGTACTTC CASSEPGLKETQYF
TRBJ1-1 TRBV6-1 - - TGTGCCAGCAGTCCTCGATGGACTGAAGCTTTCTTT CASSPRWTEAFF
TRBJ1-1 TRBV5-1 - - TGCGCCAGCAGCTTGGCCGATGGGTCCCGAGGGGCTTTCTTT CASSLADGSRGAFF
TRBJ2-3 TRBV5-1 - - TGCGCCAGCAGCAGGAGGACAGATACGCAGTATTTT CASSRRTDTQYF
TRBJ1-2 TRBV28 - - TGTGCCAGCAAAATTCCGGGAAACTATGGCTACACCTTC CASKIPGNYGYTF
TRBJ2-2 TRBV5-1 TRBD1 - TGCGCCAGCAGCTCCACAGGGGAGAACACCGGGGAGCTGTTTTTT CASSSTGENTGELFF
TRBJ1-5 TRBV6-1 - - TGTGCCAGCAGAAACAAGGGGGATCAGCCCCAGCATTTT CASRNKGDQPQHF
TRBJ2-3 TRBV19 - - TGTGCCAGTAGTATAATAGGTCGTAGAAGCACAGATACGCAGTATTTT CASSIIGRRSTDTQYF
TRBJ2-7 TRBV6-6 TRBD2 - TGTGCCAGCAGTTCACCGGGACTAGCCTACGAGCAGTACTTC CASSSPGLAYEQYF
TRBJ2-7 TRBV19 TRBD1 once TGTGCCAGTAGTCCCCGACAGGGGGCGAGCTCCTACGAGCAGTACTTC CASSPRQGASSYEQYF
TRBJ2-3 TRBV6-1 - - TGTGCCAGCAGGATCACAGATACGCAGTATTTT CASRITDTQYF
TRBJ1-5 TRBV6-5 - - TGTGCCAGCAGTACTGACAGAAACAGCAATCAGCCCCAGCATTTT CASSTDRNSNQPQHF
TRBJ2-3 TRBV4-3 TRBD2 - TGCGCCAGCAGCCGCGCCGTGACTAGCGGCACTAGCACAGATACGCAGTATTTT CASSRAVTSGTSTDTQYF
TRBJ1-2 TRBV9 - - TGTGCCAGCAGCATACCGGCCCTCGGATACACCTTC CASSIPALGYTF
TRBJ2-6 TRBV14 - - TGTGCCAGCAGCCAAGATCTTTTTCGGGACTCTGGGGCCAACGTCCTGACTTTC CASSQDLFRDSGANVLTF
TRBJ2-7 TRBV7-9 TRBD2 - TGTGCCAGCAGTGGAGTCGGGGCGAGCGGGAGAATACGCGAGCAGTACTTC CASSGVGASGRIREQYF
TRBJ2-6 TRBV18 - - TGTGCCAGCTCACCACCAGGGAGGTCAGGGGCCAACGTCCTGACTTTC CASSPPGRSGANVLTF
TRBJ2-7 TRBV11-3 - - TGTGCCAGCAGCTTCCTGTTCGGCCCCTACGAGCAGTACTTC CASSFLFGPYEQYF
TRBJ2-3 TRBV29-1 - - TGCAGCGCAGAGGGACCCGTCCGGGATACGCAGTATTTT CSAEGPVRDTQYF
TRBJ2-1 TRBV27 TRBD2 - TGTGCCAGCAGTCCGTTAGCGGGAGATTCTTACAATGAGCAGTTCTTC CASSPLAGDSYNEQFF
TRBJ2-1 TRBV7-8 - - TGTGCCAGCAGCTTAGAGAGGGCACACGGCGATGAGCAGTTCTTC CASSLERAHGDEQFF
TRBJ2-5 TRBV28 - - TGTGCCAGCAGTTCACCCGCTGGGGGGCCGGAGACCCAGTACTTC CASSSPAGGPETQYF
TRBJ2-1 TRBV5-4 TRBD1 - TGTGCCAGCAGTTCCTCGGACAGGGGTGGTTTAAATGAGCAGTTCTTC CASSSSDRGGLNEQFF
TRBJ1-2 TRBV10-2 TRBD1 - TGCGCCAGCAGTGAGTCGGACAGGATGAATGGCTACACCTTC CASSESDRMNGYTF
TRBJ2-5 TRBV28 TRBD2 - TGTGCCAGCAGACTAGCGGGAGTTGTAGAGACCCAGTACTTC CASRLAGVVETQYF
TRBJ2-7 TRBV28 - - TGTGCCAGCACCGGAGCGGGCAAAGAGCAGTACTTC CASTGAGKEQYF
TRBJ1-4 TRBV30 TRBD1 few TGTGCCTGGAGCCTAATGACAGGGAGTGAAAAACTGTTTTTT CAWSLMTGSEKLFF
TRBJ2-5 TRBV30 - once TGTGCCTGGAGTGACCAGGGGCCCCAAGAGACCCAGTACTTC CAWSDQGPQETQYF
TRBJ1-1 TRBV29-1 - once TGCAGCGGTACGCCTCAGAACACTGAAGCTTTCTTT CSGTPQNTEAFF
TRBJ2-7 TRBV18 - - TGTGCCAGCTCGTACAGGGAGAGCTCCTACGAGCAGTACTTC CASSYRESSYEQYF
TRBJ1-1 TRBV19 - - TGTGCCAGTACCGAAGGGGTGAACACTGAAGCTTTCTTT CASTEGVNTEAFF
TRBJ2-3 TRBV29-1 - - TGCAGCGGCCTAAGTCTGGCAGATACGCAGTATTTT CSGLSLADTQYF
TRBJ2-3 TRBV11-3 - once TGTGCCAGCAGCTTGGGTTTTACCACAGATACGCAGTATTTT CASSLGFTTDTQYF
TRBJ2-3 TRBV5-1 - - TGCGCCAGCAGCTTGGTTGTGAGGTGGACAGATACGCAGTATTTT CASSLVVRWTDTQYF